The rows below give T cell receptor beta chains drawn from one sample of a study of CD8+CD57+ T cells in acquired aplastic anemia. TCRdb re-called the reads through MiXCR, storing one row per CDR3 protein. The data contain 310,000 or so distinct CDR3 sequences, 56% of them singletons. The sequenced material came from sorted CD4+, CD8+, or CD8+CD57+ T cells (not recorded which) from PBMCs. The receptors stem from a human donor with aplastic anemia. Both conserved end residues are part of each CDR3.

j_gene,v_gene,CDR3aa
TRBJ1-2,TRBV2,CASSQTDETTNYGYTF
TRBJ2-1,TRBV19,CASSIGTGRNEQFF
TRBJ1-1,TRBV7-2,CASSSWTEAFF
TRBJ2-5,TRBV18,CASSLRDNKETQYF
TRBJ1-6,TRBV7-6,CASSLRTGDDPPLHF
TRBJ2-5,TRBV20-1,CSVTRWVGGRETQYF
TRBJ1-1,TRBV20-1,CSARTGAGTEAFF
TRBJ2-5,TRBV10-3,CAISEGGRETQYF
TRBJ1-1,TRBV2,CASNGDLPEDTEAFF
TRBJ2-1,TRBV19,CASSIGEGNEQFF
TRBJ1-1,TRBV10-3,CAISRESEAFF
TRBJ1-2,TRBV24-1,CATSATGTNYGYTF
TRBJ2-1,TRBV2,CASSSRAIRPYNEQFF
TRBJ2-7,TRBV7-9,CDSSLNRGLSEQYF
TRBJ2-2,TRBV2,CASSDRDVSPELFF
TRBJ2-7,TRBV7-6,CADGSNEQYF
TRBJ1-2,TRBV4-1,CASSQDPGTTNYGYTF
TRBJ1-5,TRBV11-2,CASSSDREGNQPQHF
TRBJ1-1,TRBV20-1,CSSSQGRNTEAFF
TRBJ2-1,TRBV20-1,CSHSGIDSYNEQFF